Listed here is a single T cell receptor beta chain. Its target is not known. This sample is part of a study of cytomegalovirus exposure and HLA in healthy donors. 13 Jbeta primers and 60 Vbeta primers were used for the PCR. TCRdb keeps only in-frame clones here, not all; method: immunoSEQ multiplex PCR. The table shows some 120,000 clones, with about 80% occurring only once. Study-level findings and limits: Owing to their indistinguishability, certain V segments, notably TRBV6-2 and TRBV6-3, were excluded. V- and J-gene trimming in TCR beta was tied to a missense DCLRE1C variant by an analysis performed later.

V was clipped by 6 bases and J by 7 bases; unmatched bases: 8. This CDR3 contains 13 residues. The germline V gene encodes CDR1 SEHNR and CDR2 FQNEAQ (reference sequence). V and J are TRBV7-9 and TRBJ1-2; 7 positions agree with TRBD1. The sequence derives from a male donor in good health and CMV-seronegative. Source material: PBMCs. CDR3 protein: CASRDNDRAGYTF. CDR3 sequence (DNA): TGTGCCAGCAGGGATAACGACAGGGCTGGCTACACCTTC.